The entry below describes one T cell receptor beta chain. The antigen is not known. The data derive from a study of T cell responses to AZD1222 COVID-19 vaccine. Study results and limitations: With two AZD1222 doses given, Spike-specific TCR breadth and depth both rose. Only 5 or 6 people who got AZD1222 tested seropositive at baseline. The study sampled repertoires only after the peak T cell response. CD4 TCRs associated with vaccination spanned spike, dominating at 160-218 and 743-854.

The CDR3 consists of 13 residues. Germline V lookup: CDR1 SGHNT, CDR2 YYREEE (reference sequence). The V end was cut by 1 base, the J end by 6 bases, with 11 bases between. Clones were read by immunoSEQ multiplex PCR, and TCRdb kept only the in-frame ones, dropping some. The sample lists tens of thousands of clones; more than 75% were seen once. Sequencing was performed on peripheral blood, taken on day 0 of AZD1222 vaccination. This clonotype was sampled from an adult in good health. The chain has TRBV5-4 and TRBJ2-7; possible D gene TRBD1, 5 bases. The CDR3, as DNA: TGTGCCAGCAGCTTGACAGGTACGATCGAGCAGTACTTC. It encodes CASSLTGTIEQYF. Combining the CDR3 with reference TRBV5-4 and TRBJ2-7 gives the whole variable domain ETGVTQSPTHLIKTRGQQVTLRCSSQSGHNTVSWYQQALGQGPQFIFQYYREEENGRGNFPPRFSGLQFPNYSSELNVNALELDDSALYLCASSLTGTIEQYFGPGTRLTVT.